The next 25 T cell receptor beta chains were all read from a single sample in a study of tumor-infiltrating lymphocytes in oesophageal squamous cell carcinoma. In TCRdb, the PCR reads were re-called with MiXCR into one record per CDR3 protein. This table has roughly 21,000 distinct CDR3 sequences, more than 30% appearing once. The specimen was esophageal tumor tissue. The source of these receptors is a male donor with esophageal squamous cell carcinoma.

The chain links TRBV7-9 to TRBJ1-1; 9 bases are a match to TRBD2. The DNA end is a closer match to TRBJ2-2, so the J assignment may be wrong. CDR3 length: 15 residues. Germline CDR1 reads SEHNR; CDR2 reads FQNEAQ (reference sequence). The CDR3 loop is CASRGGTSPTGELFF. CDR3 sequence (DNA): TGTGCCAGCAGGGGTGGGACTAGCCCCACCGGGGAGCTGTTTTTT.

About this clonotype itself: Here the CDR3 omits its conserved ending phenylalanine or tryptophan, so a read error is the likely source. It is unclear where the CDR3 begins or ends on the DNA, so no DNA is shown, and the CDR3 is as TCRdb lists it. This rearrangement joins TRBV28 to TRBJ2-1; the table's TRBD1 call for D was not verified on the DNA. Germline assignment: CDR1 MDHEN and CDR2 SYDVKM. With termini counted, the CDR3 has 17 amino acids. The CDR3 sequence is CASSPYPGQGVEQYFGS.

Points on this clonotype: Possible read error: a much larger clone is one base away. DNA of the CDR3: TGTGCCAGCGCGTGGGGTGAGACTAGCGGCGAGCAGTTCTTC. Protein sequence: CASAWGETSGEQFF. The chain couples TRBV2 to TRBJ2-5; 9 positions agree with TRBD2. The J call may be wrong; the DNA end is better matched by TRBJ2-1. The CDR3 runs 14 residues. Per germline, CDR1 SNHLY and CDR2 FYNNEI.

This clonotype was seen repeatedly, ten times or more. This likely comes from a read error, as the CDR3 has no conserved phenylalanine or tryptophan at its end. It is unclear where the CDR3 begins or ends on the DNA, so no DNA is shown, and the CDR3 is as TCRdb lists it. This rearrangement joins TRBV7-3 to TRBJ2-6; TRBD2, as called in the table, went unchecked against the DNA. The CDR3 is 9 residues long, counting both termini. Germline V CDR1 and CDR2: SGHTA, FQGTGA. The CDR3: CASSRHAVA.

This clonotype is labeled as medium-sized. The chain carries TRBV10-2 and TRBJ2-1; D possibly uses TRBD1 or TRBD2 (5 bases each). This CDR3 spans 16 amino acids. Between the trimmed V and J ends, which lost 3 bases and 2 bases, there was a span of 14 bases. CDR1 WSHSY and CDR2 SAAADI come from the germline V gene. The CDR3 bases are TGCGCCAGCAGTGAACTTCGGGGCTATACCTACAATGAGCAGTTCTTC. Residues: CASSELRGYTYNEQFF.

This clonotype was seen a handful of times. The V gene is TRBV9, the J gene TRBJ2-1, with 7 bases that match TRBD1. The germline V gene has CDR1 SGDLS and CDR2 YYNGEE. The CDR3 spans 15 residues. V gave up 0 bases and J gave up 7 bases; unmatched junction bases: 7. CDR3 nucleotide sequence: TGTGCCAGCAGCGTAGTGGACAGGTGGGGGAATGAGCAGTTCTTC. Protein product: CASSVVDRWGNEQFF.

This clonotype showed up many times. The chain employs TRBV2 and TRBJ1-1; D unclear. V was clipped by 6 bases and J by 1 base, with 12 bases between them. The CDR3 loop spans 14 amino acids. Germline V gives CDR1 SNHLY, CDR2 FYNNEI. The CDR3 here is CASSPTGPNTEAFF. For the CDR3, the DNA is TGTGCCAGCAGCCCCACTGGACCGAACACTGAAGCTTTCTTT.

This chain joins TRBV5-1 and TRBJ2-4; D uncertain. The J call is in doubt because the DNA end fits TRBJ2-5 better. Germline lookup yields CDR1 SGHRS and CDR2 YFSETQ. This CDR3 spans 15 amino acids. This CDR3 reads CASSLGSAYQETQYF. CDR3 bases: TGCGCCAGCAGCTTGGGTAGTGCCTACCAAGAGACCCAGTACTTC.

Points on this clonotype: The junction differs from germline at one of its ends, possibly a read error. V gene TRBV28 combines with J gene TRBJ2-3; 9 bases match TRBD2. The CDR3 consists of 14 residues. Per the germline V gene, CDR1 is MDHEN and CDR2 is SYDVKM. The CDR3, as DNA: TGTGCCAGCAGCCCTAGCGGGATGACAGATACGCGGTATTTT. Residues: CASSPSGMTDTRYF.

The V and J genes are TRBV6-8 and TRBJ1-5; possibly TRBD1 for D (5 bases). Germline loops: CDR1 MNHGY, CDR2 SAAAGT. The ends were cut back, 7 bases at V and 5 bases at J, with 15 bases in the middle. This CDR3 has 14 amino acids. CDR3 nucleotides: TGTGCCAGCACGGTAGACAGCTCGGATCAGCCCCAGCATTTT. Its translation: CASTVDSSDQPQHF.

This clonotype was found once. The chain employs TRBV11-2 and TRBJ2-1, with a possible D match to TRBD1 (5 bases). The DNA end is more similar to TRBJ1-2, so the J call may be wrong. The CDR3 totals 15 residues. Germline assignment: CDR1 SGHAT and CDR2 FQNNGV. This CDR3 reads CASSLDRWGVYGYTF. CDR3 coding DNA: TGTGCCAGCAGCTTAGATCGTTGGGGGGTCTATGGCTACACCTTC.

The genes are TRBV12-3 or TRBV12-4 and TRBJ2-1; D not certain. The J call may be incorrect, as the DNA end agrees better with TRBJ2-7. The CDR3 has 13 amino acids. CDR3 region: CASSFVPSDEQYF. CDR3 DNA: TGTGCCAGCAGTTTTGTCCCGAGTGACGAGCAGTACTTC.

This chain links TRBV6-1 with TRBJ2-1; D may be TRBD2 (5 bases). This CDR3 comprises 14 residues. Trimming removed 0 bases at V and 6 bases at J, with 9 bases between. The germline V gene has CDR1 MNHNS and CDR2 SASEGT. The CDR3 spells CASSEAGDSNEQFF. The DNA for the CDR3 is TGTGCCAGCAGTGAAGCGGGAGATAGCAATGAGCAGTTCTTC.

In regard to this clonotype: Because it lacks the conserved phenylalanine or tryptophan at the end, this CDR3 is likely a read error. Because the CDR3's place on the DNA is in doubt, the DNA is left out and the CDR3 is given as listed by TCRdb. This chain links TRBV7-6 with TRBJ2-3; TRBD2 is the table's D call, not checked against the DNA. Germline V gene sequence: CDR1 SGHVS, CDR2 FNYEAQ. The CDR3 spans 19 amino acids, including both terminal residues. This chain's CDR3 is CASSLRHPAGDSASSTLGT.

This clonotype has only a few counts. This sequence joins TRBV12-3 or TRBV12-4 and TRBJ2-7; the match to TRBD2 covers 10 bases. The assigned J gene may be wrong: the sequence end matches TRBJ2-1 better. CDR3 length equals 15 residues. In nucleotides, the CDR3 is TGTGCCAGCAGTCTAAGGACTAGCGGAGACAATGAGCAGTTCTTC. Translating gives CASSLRTSGDNEQFF.

The chain has TRBV6-2 or TRBV6-3 and TRBJ1-5; D is undetermined. In germline, CDR1 is MNHEY, CDR2 SVGEGT. The CDR3 spans 14 residues. The V end was cut by 8 bases, the J end by 3 bases, with 14 bases between. CDR3 region: CASGNVGNNQPQHF. Written as DNA, the CDR3 is TGTGCCAGCGGCAATGTGGGTAACAATCAGCCCCAGCATTTT.

This clonotype was observed at least ten times. The CDR3 region is CSAALAGDTGELFF. As DNA, the CDR3 is TGCAGTGCCGCACTAGCGGGGGACACCGGGGAGCTGTTTTTT. The chain uses TRBV20-1 and TRBJ2-2; 11 nucleotides line up with TRBD2. Per the germline V gene, CDR1 is DFQATT and CDR2 is SNEGSKA (reference sequence). This CDR3 has 14 residues. V lost 6 bases and J lost 3; bases outside the gene matches: 3.

This clonotype was seen ten or more times. The chain combines TRBV25-1 with TRBJ2-5; D remains ambiguous. Germline CDR1 MGHDK, CDR2 SYGVNS. The CDR3 is made up of 13 amino acids. Trimming cost V 4 bases and J 1 base, with 7 bases left between them. As DNA, the CDR3 is TGTGCCAGCAGTGGGTTACCCCAAGAGACCCAGTACTTC. The encoded protein is CASSGLPQETQYF.

This clonotype was observed a handful of times. The V call is TRBV19, the J call TRBJ1-1; 7 nucleotides line up with TRBD1. Germline assignment: CDR1 LNHDA and CDR2 SQIVND (reference sequence). V was clipped by 3 bases and J by 5 bases; unmatched bases: 6. The CDR3 totals 14 residues. The CDR3 coding sequence is TGTGCCAGTAGTATTCAGACAGGGCGTACTGAAGCTTTCTTT. Translation: CASSIQTGRTEAFF.

Relative to its sample, this clonotype is medium-sized (0.01 to 0.1%). The chain links TRBV6-1 to TRBJ2-3, with D maybe TRBD2 (5 bases). Trimming stripped 3 bases from V and 0 bases from J, with 10 bases between. Germline assignment: CDR1 MNHNS and CDR2 SASEGT. The CDR3 extends over 15 amino acids. CDR3 sequence reads: CASSDARTSTDTQYF. DNA for the CDR3: TGTGCCAGCAGTGACGCCCGGACTAGCACAGATACGCAGTATTTT.

This clonotype was found many times. The chain's CDR3 is CASSHDRIYNEQFF. The CDR3 nucleotides read TGTGCCAGCAGTCATGACAGAATTTACAATGAGCAGTTCTTC. V gene TRBV11-2 combines with J gene TRBJ2-1; D is perhaps TRBD1 (5 bases). Per germline, CDR1 SGHAT and CDR2 FQNNGV. The CDR3 is 14 residues long. V dropped 6 bases and J dropped 4 bases, with 13 bases sitting between them.

Of note for this clonotype: A much larger clonotype is one base distant, so this may be a read error. J is TRBJ2-3 and V is TRBV28; 10 nucleotides agree with TRBD2. The DNA end is a closer match to TRBJ2-5, so the J assignment may be wrong. The CDR3 extends over 14 amino acids. Germline loops: CDR1 MDHEN, CDR2 SYDVKM. Here the CDR3 reads CAGSSSSGSKTQYF. CDR3 DNA sequence: TGTGCCGGCAGTTCCTCTAGCGGGAGTAAGACCCAGTACTTC.

This CDR3 is CASSEPSDTGELFF. CDR3 bases: TGTGCCAGCAGTGAACCTTCAGACACCGGGGAGCTGTTTTTT. V is TRBV6-1 and J is TRBJ2-2; D unresolved. Trimming took off 2 bases at V and 3 bases at J, with 7 bases between the two ends. CDR1 MNHNS and CDR2 SASEGT come from the germline V gene. The CDR3 is 14 residues long.

Points on this clonotype: In this CDR3 the conserved last residue, phenylalanine or tryptophan, is missing, so a read error is likely. It is unclear where the CDR3 begins or ends on the DNA, so no DNA is shown, and the CDR3 is as TCRdb lists it. This sequence joins TRBV5-6 and TRBJ2-7. Inclusive of both ends, the CDR3 amounts to 17 amino acids. The germline V gene has CDR1 SGHDT and CDR2 YYEEEE. The CDR3 here is CASSLFKNSNYGYTFGS.

This clonotype has only a few counts. The chain combines TRBV5-4 with TRBJ1-2; D is unresolved. Germline V gene data show CDR1 as SGHNT and CDR2 as YYREEE (reference sequence). This CDR3 comprises 12 residues. The V end was cut by 4 bases, the J end by 2 bases, with 6 bases between. The CDR3 sequence: CASSIYNYGYTF. In DNA form, the CDR3 reads TGTGCCAGCAGCATCTACAACTATGGCTACACCTTC. Supplemented by reference TRBV5-4 and TRBJ1-2, the full variable domain reads ETGVTQSPTHLIKTRGQQVTLRCSSQSGHNTVSWYQQALGQGPQFIFQYYREEENGRGNFPPRFSGLQFPNYSSELNVNALELDDSALYLCASSIYNYGYTFGSGTRLTVV.